Presented here are 20 T cell receptor beta chains from one specimen sequenced in a study of circulating CD8 cells and anti-PD-1 response in melanoma. Each library started from roughly 15 ng of total RNA using the QIAseq Immune Repertoire TCR panel. TCRdb reanalysed the reads using MiXCR and keeps one entry per CDR3 protein. This repertoire shows hundreds of distinct CDR3 sequences, 4% to 5.5% found once; its top ten account for over 13%. Four subsets defined by PD-1 and/or TIGIT were sorted from live CD3+CD8+TCRalphabeta+ cells. The material was CD8+ T cells from PBMCs, obtained at baseline or after one month of anti-PD-1 therapy (not recorded which). All receptors come from a human donor with melanoma.

This clonotype was detected a few times. The chain uses TRBV28 and TRBJ2-1; tentatively, D is TRBD2 (6 bases). Per germline, CDR1 MDHEN and CDR2 SYDVKM. V was clipped by 5 bases and J by 10 bases, with 21 bases between them. This CDR3 comprises 15 residues. The CDR3 here is CASSPAGSRAGEQFF. CDR3 coding DNA: TGTGCCAGCAGTCCCGCAGGATCGCGGGCGGGGGAGCAGTTCTTC.

This clonotype is deemed large. The gene calls are TRBV9 and TRBJ2-3; the D is unclear. In germline, CDR1 is SGDLS, CDR2 YYNGEE. There are 12 residues in the CDR3. Trimming left V 0 bases short and J 4 bases short, with 3 bases between. The CDR3 reads CASSVGADTQYF. Here the CDR3 DNA reads TGTGCCAGCAGCGTAGGGGCAGATACGCAGTATTTT.

This clonotype is labeled medium-sized (0.01 to 0.1%). The rearrangement joins TRBV20-1 to TRBJ2-4; 10 bases fit TRBD1. The CDR3 spans 15 residues. The V and J ends lost 4 bases and 1 base, in that order; junction bases with no gene match: 4. Germline V gene data show CDR1 as DFQATT and CDR2 as SNEGSKA (reference sequence). The CDR3 is CSAKPGQGAKNIQYF. The CDR3 DNA reads TGCAGTGCTAAACCGGGACAGGGGGCCAAAAACATTCAGTACTTC.

The table lists this clonotype with a few counts. The genes are TRBV20-1 and TRBJ2-2; D is unresolved. The ends were cut back, 6 bases at V and 4 bases at J, with 12 bases in the middle. The CDR3 has 13 residues. CDR1 is DFQATT, CDR2 SNEGSKA, per germline (reference sequence). This CDR3 reads CSAVTPSTGELFF. The DNA of the CDR3 is TGCAGTGCGGTCACCCCGAGCACCGGGGAGCTGTTTTTT.

About this clonotype itself: This may be a read error: a much more frequent sequence differs by one nucleotide. This sequence joins TRBV28 and TRBJ2-7, with D tentatively TRBD1 (6 bases). The CDR3 loop spans 11 amino acids. Looked up from germline, CDR1 is MDHEN and CDR2 is SYDVKM. CDR3 nucleotide sequence: TGTGCCACTCAGGGGCCCCACGAGCGGTACTTC. Its protein is CATQGPHERYF.

Within the sample, this clonotype is medium-sized. V is TRBV6-1 and J is TRBJ2-1, with D possibly being TRBD2 (7 bases). V lost 0 bases to trimming and J lost 4 bases, with 13 bases between them. Germline V gene lookup returns CDR1 MNHNS and CDR2 SASEGT. CDR3 length equals 16 residues. The CDR3 DNA reads as TGTGCCAGCAGTGAAGCAGGCGGGGGCGAGTACAATGAGCAGTTCTTC. Amino acids: CASSEAGGGEYNEQFF.

This clonotype is labeled large. CDR3 coding DNA: TGCAGCGTTGGACGGAACTCCCCAGGGGAGCTGTTTTTT. It yields the protein CSVGRNSPGELFF. The rearrangement links TRBV29-1 to TRBJ2-2; D uncertain. V lost 4 bases and J lost 8, with 14 bases in between. The length of the CDR3 is 13 residues. Per the germline V gene, CDR1 is SQVTM and CDR2 is ANQGSEA.

In its sample, this clonotype ranks as large. V and J are TRBV4-3 and TRBJ2-1; 9 nucleotides match TRBD2. Losses at the gene ends were 1 base for V and 4 bases for J; bases not matched to a gene: 8. This CDR3 comprises 17 residues. The V gene's germline CDR1 is LGHNA and CDR2 YSLEER. The CDR3 reads CASSQAGSGGLYNEQFF. The CDR3 bases are TGCGCCAGCAGCCAAGCGGGCAGCGGGGGGTTGTACAATGAGCAGTTCTTC.

This clonotype appeared a few times. The CDR3 is CASSLSGQGPSTDTQYF. The CDR3 coding sequence is TGTGCCAGCAGTTTATCGGGGCAGGGTCCGAGCACAGATACGCAGTATTTT. This chain joins TRBV28 and TRBJ2-3; D might be TRBD1 or TRBD2, each matching 5 bases. Trimming shortened V by 1 base and J by 0 bases, and 14 bases separated the two germline ends. CDR3 length equals 17 residues. The germline gives CDR1 MDHEN, CDR2 SYDVKM.

This clonotype qualifies as large. The chain uses TRBV12-3 or TRBV12-4 and TRBJ2-2; the D is unclear. V lost 2 bases to trimming and J lost 1 base, with 11 bases between them. This CDR3 contains 16 residues. The CDR3 sequence: CASSLFGVMNTGELFF. The DNA of the CDR3 is TGTGCCAGCAGTTTATTTGGGGTGATGAACACCGGGGAGCTGTTTTTT.

The chain combines TRBV6-1 with TRBJ2-1, with D hard to call. The V gene lost 4 bases and the J gene lost 12 bases, with 10 bases spanning the gap. CDR1 and CDR2 from the germline V gene are MNHNS and SASEGT. The CDR3 sequence is 11 residues long. The CDR3 loop reads CASSARAGQFF. In DNA form, the CDR3 reads TGTGCCAGCAGTGCACGGGCTGGGCAGTTCTTC.

By proportion, this clonotype is medium-sized. The rearrangement uses TRBV28 and TRBJ2-5; 9 nucleotides match TRBD1. Germline V lookup: CDR1 MDHEN, CDR2 SYDVKM. The ends lost 6 bases at V and 6 bases at J; junction bases unmatched: 5. CDR3 length equals 13 residues. The CDR3 spells CASRTQGAKTQYF. The CDR3 DNA sequence: TGTGCCAGCAGGACACAGGGGGCGAAGACCCAGTACTTC.

The rearrangement uses TRBV29-1 and TRBJ2-7; the match to TRBD1 covers 10 bases. V was pared by 4 bases and J by 3 bases, with 6 bases of the junction left unmatched. The CDR3 runs 14 residues. Germline V CDR1 and CDR2: SQVTM, ANQGSEA. The CDR3 reads CSVVIGTGDYEQYF. CDR3 nucleotide sequence: TGCAGCGTTGTAATAGGGACAGGGGACTACGAGCAGTACTTC.

Only a few counts were recorded for this clonotype. The chain has TRBV28 and TRBJ2-5; a possible D gene is TRBD1 (5 bases). The length of the CDR3 is 14 residues. Trimming took 5 bases from V and 0 from J, leaving 10 bases between them. CDR1 and CDR2 from the germline V gene are MDHEN and SYDVKM. CDR3 sequence: CASSQIGDQETQYF. The CDR3, as DNA: TGTGCCAGCAGTCAAATAGGGGACCAAGAGACCCAGTACTTC.

This clonotype is termed large (0.1 to 1%). V and J are TRBV24-1 and TRBJ2-6; no definite D call. Germline loops: CDR1 KGHDR, CDR2 SFDVKD. V shed 3 bases and J shed 0 bases, with 2 bases lying between them. The CDR3 is 14 amino acids. This CDR3 is CATSDSSGANVLTF. CDR3 nucleotides: TGTGCCACCAGTGATAGCTCTGGGGCCAACGTCCTGACTTTC.

This clonotype was seen only a few times. The gene calls are TRBV5-8 and TRBJ2-7; the D gene could be TRBD1 or TRBD2 (6 bases each). CDR1 and CDR2 from the germline V gene are SGHTS and YDEGEE. The CDR3 totals 12 residues. The V end was cut by 2 bases, the J end by 7 bases, with 10 bases between. This CDR3 reads CASSFGGGEQYF. Written as DNA, the CDR3 is TGTGCCAGCAGCTTTGGAGGGGGAGAGCAGTACTTC.

This clonotype ranks as medium-sized. The J gene is TRBJ2-1, the V gene TRBV5-4; D is perhaps TRBD2 (5 bases). The CDR3 is 14 residues long. Germline V gene lookup returns CDR1 SGHNT and CDR2 YYREEE (reference sequence). The germline V and J ends were trimmed by 3 bases and 4 bases, with 11 bases remaining between them. The CDR3 coding sequence is TGTGCCAGCAGCTCTCGGGGAGCTTACAATGAGCAGTTCTTC. Its protein product is CASSSRGAYNEQFF.

This clonotype is medium-sized. The chain recombines TRBV28 with TRBJ2-7, with 9 bases fitting TRBD1. Trimming took 4 bases from V and 5 from J; bases not matched to a gene: 3. This CDR3 has 13 residues. Germline loops: CDR1 MDHEN, CDR2 SYDVKM. The DNA of the CDR3 is TGTGCCAGCAGTTGGACAGGGGACAACGAGCAGTACTTC. This codes for CASSWTGDNEQYF.

This clonotype is judged medium-sized. V usage is TRBV19 and J usage is TRBJ1-5; no clear D gene. The CDR3 extends over 15 amino acids. Trimming took 0 bases from V and 4 from J, leaving 10 bases between them. CDR1 is LNHDA and CDR2 is SQIVND in the germline V gene (reference sequence). The CDR3 protein is CASSIDLGGNQPQHF. Here the CDR3 DNA reads TGTGCCAGTAGTATAGATCTAGGAGGGAATCAGCCCCAGCATTTT.

In this sample, this clonotype is medium-sized. J is TRBJ2-7 and V is TRBV13; a weak D match, TRBD2 (5 bases). The CDR3 sequence is 14 residues long. Trimming shortened V by 2 bases and J by 2 bases, and 10 bases separated the two germline ends. The germline gives CDR1 PRHDT, CDR2 FYEKMQ (reference sequence). CDR3 amino acids: CASSLLGSPYEQYF. For the CDR3, the DNA is TGTGCCAGCAGCTTATTAGGGAGCCCCTACGAGCAGTACTTC.